What follows are 8 T cell receptor beta chains derived from one specimen sequenced in a study of blood T cell repertoires in COVID-19. Clones were read by immunoSEQ multiplex PCR, and TCRdb kept only the in-frame ones, dropping some. This table has 40,000 or so clones, over 75% appearing once. Sequencing was carried out using peripheral blood. The receptors originated from a man aged 25-40 years with active or convalescent COVID-19.

This clone came up once. The chain employs TRBV18 and TRBJ1-3, with unresolved D. The CDR3 loop spans 14 amino acids. Germline V gene sequence: CDR1 KGHSH, CDR2 LQKENI. The germline V and J ends were trimmed by 3 bases and 4 bases, with 10 bases remaining between them. CDR3 nucleotide sequence: TGTGCCAGCTCACCGGCCCGCTCAGGAAACACCATATATTTT. Translating it yields CASSPARSGNTIYF.

There are a few counts of this clone. The J gene is TRBJ1-2, the V gene TRBV14; D remains ambiguous. This CDR3 is built from 15 residues. Germline V lookup: CDR1 SGHDN, CDR2 FVKESK. Trimming removed 4 bases at V and 4 bases at J, with 16 bases between. CDR3 protein: CASSPREGSGYGYTF. The CDR3 DNA sequence: TGTGCCAGCAGCCCCCGCGAGGGCTCGGGCTATGGCTACACCTTC.

CDR3 loop: CASSLTGTNTEAFF. The CDR3 nucleotides read TGTGCCAGCTCACTCACAGGAACGAACACTGAAGCTTTCTTT. The chain uses TRBV18 and TRBJ1-1, with D perhaps matching TRBD1 (5 bases). V dropped 4 bases and J dropped 1 base, with 10 bases sitting between them. The CDR3 contains 14 residues. In germline, CDR1 is KGHSH, CDR2 LQKENI.

The chain couples TRBV19 to TRBJ1-3; 7 nucleotides agree with TRBD1. The CDR3 is 18 amino acids. V lost 0 bases to trimming and J lost 0 bases; unmatched junction nucleotides: 8. The germline gives CDR1 LNHDA, CDR2 SQIVND (reference sequence). CDR3 DNA: TGTGCCAGTAGTATAGATCCGGACAGGCCCAGCTCTGGAAACACCATATATTTT. Translated: CASSIDPDRPSSGNTIYF.

The chain is built from TRBV5-1 and TRBJ1-2, with D unresolved. The germline gives CDR1 SGHRS, CDR2 YFSETQ. CDR3 length equals 14 residues. Trimming stripped 5 bases from V and 2 bases from J, with 13 bases between. The CDR3, as DNA: TGCGCCAGCAGATGGCGGACGGGGAACTATGGCTACACCTTC. It specifies CASRWRTGNYGYTF.

The chain links TRBV5-1 to TRBJ2-3; D gene ambiguous. Per the germline V gene, CDR1 is SGHRS and CDR2 is YFSETQ. V was pared by 1 base and J by 5 bases, with 11 bases between. The CDR3 is 14 residues long. The CDR3 bases are TGCGCCAGCAGCTTGTTTGGGCTGGGAGATACGCAGTATTTT. Translating it yields CASSLFGLGDTQYF.

V and J are TRBV2 and TRBJ2-1, with a possible D match to TRBD2 (5 bases). V lost 4 bases and J lost 7, with 11 bases in between. The CDR3 is 13 amino acids. The germline V gene has CDR1 SNHLY and CDR2 FYNNEI. The CDR3 DNA reads as TGTGCCAGCAGTGCCGATAGCGTGAATGAGCAGTTCTTC. As protein: CASSADSVNEQFF.

V is TRBV7-9 and J is TRBJ2-2, with 8 bases fitting TRBD2. The junction had 1 base not matched to a gene; V was cut back by 0 bases and J by 1 base. This CDR3 is 16 amino acids long. Germline lookup yields CDR1 SEHNR and CDR2 FQNEAQ (reference sequence). CDR3 nucleotide sequence: TGTGCCAGCAGCTTAGCCGGGAGGGGGAACACCGGGGAGCTGTTTTTT. It is translated as CASSLAGRGNTGELFF.